This TCR beta chain was observed in a study of T cell repertoires in cytomegalovirus infection. Study-level background: Recently identified HLA-C-restricted CMV epitopes were among the peptides used. Signatures in public TCR beta sequences pointed to both CMV infection and matching HLA type. Study results and limitations: People with CMV and the relevant HLA were identified by cumulative public TCR beta family frequency. What dominated the ex vivo response were HLA-C-restricted CMV-specific TCR beta clonotypes.

There are a few counts of this clonotype. Its target is not known. TCRdb analysed the reads with MiXCR anew, one entry per CDR3 protein. Among 550,000 to 700,000 distinct CDR3 sequences, 35% to 50% were seen once, and the ten largest hold about half. This sample comprised cultured PBMCs, obtained from culture after CMV antigen stimulation. The receptor was derived from a human donor in good health (CMV status not recorded). Some clones in this sample may be carry-over from other donors' samples.

In nucleotides, the CDR3 is TGTGCCAGCAGTTTATTCCGGGGCACCGGGGAGCTGTTTTTT. Residues: CASSLFRGTGELFF. The J gene is TRBJ2-2, the V gene TRBV27, with D tentatively TRBD2 (5 bases). Per the germline V gene, CDR1 is MNHEY and CDR2 is SMNVEV (reference sequence). Trimming removed 1 base from V and 4 bases from J, with 7 bases in between. This CDR3 spans 14 amino acids.